These 23 T cell receptor beta chains originate from one sample sequenced in a study of blood T cell repertoires in COVID-19 (dated by TCRdb to between 2020 and 2021). To prepare the library, the immunoSEQ multiplex PCR assay was applied. TCRdb took over this immuneACCESS table, retaining in-frame rearrangements with V and J assigned. Such tables are incomplete; in checked studies, under half of the missing clones stem from an unresolved V gene, and the remainder is unexplained. The sample contains 55,000 to 65,000 clones, around 87% of them found a single time. The ten top clones hold around 6.9% of the sample. Material for sequencing was peripheral blood. The receptors were gathered from a man between 60 and 70 years old with active or convalescent COVID-19.

The chain has TRBV18 and TRBJ1-5; TRBD1 agrees at 7 bases. Losses at the gene ends were 2 bases for V and 2 bases for J; bases not matched to a gene: 9. CDR1 KGHSH and CDR2 LQKENI come from the germline V gene. This CDR3 contains 17 residues. The chain's CDR3 is CASSPADRAGGNQPQHF. The CDR3 DNA sequence: TGTGCCAGCTCACCAGCTGACAGGGCTGGCGGCAATCAGCCCCAGCATTTT. Drawing the rest from reference TRBV18 and TRBJ1-5, the complete variable domain is NAGVMQNPRHLVRRRGQEARLRCSPMKGHSHVYWYRQLPEEGLKFMVYLQKENIIDESGMPKERFSAEFPKEGPSILRIQQVVRGDSAAYFCASSPADRAGGNQPQHFGDGTRLSIL.

CDR3 bases: TGTGCCAGCACGGACAGGTCCTACGAGCAGTACTTC. This codes for CASTDRSYEQYF. This chain links TRBV27 with TRBJ2-7; the match to TRBD1 covers 7 bases. In germline, CDR1 is MNHEY, CDR2 SMNVEV (reference sequence). V lost 7 bases and J lost 1; bases outside the gene matches: 1. The length of the CDR3 is 12 residues.

The rearrangement uses TRBV6-1 and TRBJ1-6; D is possibly TRBD1 (6 bases). CDR1 and CDR2 (germline): MNHNS, SASEGT. V was trimmed by 6 bases and J by 4 bases, leaving 16 bases between them. The CDR3 is made up of 16 amino acids. CDR3: CASRELRDTYNSPLHF. The CDR3 DNA reads TGTGCCAGCAGGGAACTCCGGGACACTTATAATTCACCCCTCCACTTT.

This clone was seen a handful of times. V and J are TRBV7-6 and TRBJ2-1, with TRBD2 as a possible D gene (6 bases). The V and J ends lost 1 base and 4 bases respectively, with 17 bases between them. The CDR3 is made up of 17 amino acids. Germline V gives CDR1 SGHVS, CDR2 FNYEAQ. CDR3 region: CASSLVHSGKNYNEQFF. The DNA of the CDR3 is TGTGCCAGCAGCTTAGTTCATAGCGGCAAAAATTACAATGAGCAGTTCTTC.

The chain recombines TRBV5-5 with TRBJ1-6; 9 bases agree with TRBD1. This CDR3 comprises 17 residues. CDR1 is SGHKS, CDR2 YYEKEE, per germline (reference sequence). V was pared by 1 base and J by 9 bases, with 11 bases of the junction left unmatched. The DNA of the CDR3 is TGTGCCAGCAGCTTGAGACAGACTGGACAGGGGAGTTCACCCCTCCACTTT. As protein: CASSLRQTGQGSSPLHF.

V usage is TRBV5-1 and J usage is TRBJ1-3; tentatively, D is TRBD1 (5 bases). Germline V gives CDR1 SGHRS, CDR2 YFSETQ. The length of the CDR3 is 15 residues. The V and J ends lost 4 bases and 0 bases respectively, with 11 bases between them. The CDR3 DNA is TGCGCCAGCAGCACGGAGACAGTCTCTGGAAACACCATATATTTT. This gives the protein CASSTETVSGNTIYF.

The chain has TRBV19 and TRBJ2-7; 11 bases align to TRBD1. This CDR3 region has 14 residues. Germline values: CDR1 LNHDA, CDR2 SQIVND (reference sequence). The ends lost 2 bases at V and 9 bases at J; junction bases unmatched: 6. The CDR3 is CASSISRTGGVQYF. As DNA, the CDR3 is TGTGCCAGTAGTATAAGCCGGACAGGGGGCGTGCAGTACTTC.

The V and J genes are TRBV19 and TRBJ2-2; D is ambiguous. The V end was cut by 7 bases, the J end by 3 bases, with 6 bases between. The CDR3 is 12 residues long. Germline lookup yields CDR1 LNHDA and CDR2 SQIVND (reference sequence). CDR3 loop: CASNWYTGELFF. The CDR3, as DNA: TGTGCCAGTAACTGGTACACCGGGGAGCTGTTTTTT.

The chain carries TRBV10-2 and TRBJ1-3; 7 nucleotides match TRBD1. V lost 3 bases and J lost 4; bases outside the gene matches: 6. Germline assignment: CDR1 WSHSY and CDR2 SAAADI. CDR3 length: 15 residues. The CDR3 nucleotides are TGCGCCAGCAGTGACACGCCGGACAGGGGAAACACCATATATTTT. Its translation: CASSDTPDRGNTIYF.

The chain links TRBV9 to TRBJ1-4; the D gene is possibly TRBD1 (5 bases). CDR1 and CDR2 from the germline V gene are SGDLS and YYNGEE. Trimming stripped 0 bases from V and 8 bases from J, with 14 bases between. This CDR3 region has 15 residues. The CDR3 DNA is TGTGCCAGCAGCGTAGTGGAAGGGGCGACGGAAAAACTGTTTTTT. This gives the protein CASSVVEGATEKLFF.

This chain connects TRBV19 to TRBJ2-6, with unresolved D. The CDR3 loop spans 16 amino acids. Germline assignment: CDR1 LNHDA and CDR2 SQIVND (reference sequence). V gave up 1 base and J gave up 3 bases, with 10 bases separating them. In DNA form, the CDR3 reads TGTGCCAGTAGTATAGGCCCGGGTGGTGGGGCCAACGTCCTGACTTTC. It is translated as CASSIGPGGGANVLTF.

The gene calls are TRBV7-8 and TRBJ1-1, with 7 positions matching TRBD1. Germline CDR1 reads SGHVS; CDR2 reads FQNEAQ. J was trimmed by 0 bases and V by 9 bases; bases with no gene match: 7. The CDR3 runs 14 residues. The CDR3 loop reads CASRHQGVNTEAFF. The CDR3 DNA reads as TGTGCCAGTCGACATCAGGGGGTGAACACTGAAGCTTTCTTT.

The chain couples TRBV4-2 to TRBJ1-1; possibly TRBD1 for D (5 bases). Germline V gene sequence: CDR1 LGHNA, CDR2 YNFKEQ. Trimming took 8 bases from V and 8 from J, leaving 30 bases between them. CDR3 length: 17 amino acids. As DNA, the CDR3 is TGTGCCAGCGTCCCCGCTTGGGGCCCCGGGAGGGTTTTAGAAGCTTTCTTT. This encodes CASVPAWGPGRVLEAFF.

This chain connects TRBV24-1 to TRBJ2-3; D call uncertain. The germline gives CDR1 KGHDR, CDR2 SFDVKD. V lost 1 base, J lost 0 bases, and 22 bases lay in between. The CDR3 loop spans 20 amino acids. The CDR3 protein is CATSDFGPGQTTLSTDTQYF. The CDR3, as DNA: TGTGCCACCAGTGATTTTGGGCCTGGGCAGACCACCCTGAGCACAGATACGCAGTATTTT.

The rearrangement joins TRBV30 to TRBJ1-4, with 7 bases matching TRBD1. Germline V lookup: CDR1 GTSNPN, CDR2 SVGIG (reference sequence). The CDR3 sequence is 17 residues long. The ends lost 1 base at V and 7 bases at J; junction bases unmatched: 15. DNA of the CDR3: TGTGCCTGGAGTGGAGTGTATATCGGGGCAGGGGGTGAAAAACTGTTTTTT. This gives the protein CAWSGVYIGAGGEKLFF.

The rearrangement joins TRBV7-9 to TRBJ1-1, with TRBD1 matching 10 bases. Germline V gene data show CDR1 as SEHNR and CDR2 as FQNEAQ (reference sequence). J gave up 7 bases and V 5 bases, and 7 bases lay outside the gene matches. The CDR3 totals 14 residues. CDR3 loop: CASSAGQGGFEAFF. DNA for the CDR3: TGTGCCAGCAGCGCCGGACAGGGGGGATTTGAAGCTTTCTTT.

Here the CDR3 reads CSGIQSSGNTIYF. The CDR3 nucleotides are TGCAGCGGCATACAGAGCTCTGGAAACACCATATATTTT. This sequence joins TRBV29-1 and TRBJ1-3; D is unclear. CDR3 length: 13 residues. V lost 7 bases and J 0 bases, leaving 10 bases between the germline ends. Looked up from germline, CDR1 is SQVTM and CDR2 is ANQGSEA.

J is TRBJ1-4 and V is TRBV27; D is perhaps TRBD1 (5 bases). Per germline, CDR1 MNHEY and CDR2 SMNVEV (reference sequence). With 6 bases removed from V and 8 bases from J, the gap between germline ends came to 16 bases. The CDR3 has 14 residues. For the CDR3, the DNA is TGTGCCAGCAGGACGGGGGGGGGAAGGGAAAAACTGTTTTTT. It translates to CASRTGGGREKLFF. Using reference TRBV27 and TRBJ1-4 for the parts outside the CDR3, the full variable domain is EAQVTQNPRYLITVTGKKLTVTCSQNMNHEYMSWYRQDPGLGLRQIYYSMNVEVTDKGDVPEGYKVSRKEKRNFPLILESPSPNQTSLYFCASRTGGGREKLFFGSGTQLSVL.

CDR3 region: CSASKLRGAMNTEAFF. CDR3 DNA sequence: TGCAGTGCTAGTAAGCTCAGGGGGGCGATGAACACTGAAGCTTTCTTT. V gene TRBV20-1 combines with J gene TRBJ1-1, with 7 bases identical to TRBD1. Trimming took 3 bases from V and 0 from J; bases not matched to a gene: 10. From germline, CDR1 is DFQATT and CDR2 SNEGSKA (reference sequence). The CDR3 runs 16 residues.

The chain links TRBV11-2 to TRBJ2-1; TRBD2 agrees at 13 bases. The length of the CDR3 is 16 residues. The V gene's germline CDR1 is SGHAT and CDR2 FQNNGV. The junction had 8 bases not matched to a gene; V was cut back by 5 bases and J by 7 bases. The DNA for the CDR3 is TGTGCCAGCAGCACAGGACTAGCGGGGGAGCGGAATGAGCAGTTCTTC. Translation gives CASSTGLAGERNEQFF.

The CDR3 sequence: CATSQTGGAGYTF. As DNA, the CDR3 is TGTGCCACCAGTCAGACAGGGGGCGCGGGCTACACCTTC. This chain uses TRBV24-1 with TRBJ1-2; 10 bases match TRBD1. The length of the CDR3 is 13 residues. Germline CDR1 and CDR2: KGHDR and SFDVKD. The ends lost 6 bases at V and 8 bases at J; junction bases unmatched: 5.

The chain combines TRBV11-2 with TRBJ2-1; no clear D gene. V was pared by 5 bases and J by 0 bases, with 11 bases between. From germline, CDR1 is SGHAT and CDR2 FQNNGV. This CDR3 has 15 residues. This CDR3 reads CASSDPTFSYNEQFF. The CDR3 coding sequence is TGTGCCAGCAGCGATCCGACTTTCTCCTACAATGAGCAGTTCTTC.

The V and J genes are TRBV2 and TRBJ2-5; D gene unclear. Germline lookup yields CDR1 SNHLY and CDR2 FYNNEI. V gave up 7 bases and J gave up 8 bases, with 17 bases separating them. This CDR3 is 13 amino acids long. The CDR3 region is CASTRTSQDTQYF. The CDR3 bases are TGTGCCAGCACCAGAACGTCCCAGGATACCCAGTACTTC. Drawing the rest from reference TRBV2 and TRBJ2-5, the complete variable domain is EPEVTQTPSHQVTQMGQEVILRCVPISNHLYFYWYRQILGQKVEFLVSFYNNEISEKSEIFDDQFSVERPDGSNFTLKIRSTKLEDSAMYFCASTRTSQDTQYFGPGTRLLVL.